The 29 T cell receptor beta chains reported below all come from one sample, sequenced in a study of blood T cells in healthy people across ages. Combining a sample-barcoded 5' primer with a J-beta primer mix, a second PCR ran for roughly 7 to 12 cycles. TCRdb ran MiXCR on the 5' RACE reads and lists one entry per CDR3 protein. The sample includes roughly 1 million distinct CDR3 sequences, around 25% of them seen just once. The same specimen was also included in a second study, on T cells of mothers and their children.

The sample comprised blood. These receptors all come from a girl aged 2 to 9 in good health.

The chain carries TRBV11-1 and TRBJ1-6, with D possibly matching TRBD1 (5 bases). The CDR3 spans 15 residues. Germline V gives CDR1 SGHAT, CDR2 FQDESV (reference sequence). V gave up 3 bases and J gave up 7 bases, with 13 bases separating them. CDR3 nucleotide sequence: TGTGCCAGCAGCTTCGCCGGGGCTCAAAATTCACCCCTCCACTTT. It translates to CASSFAGAQNSPLHF.

This clonotype was counted between two and nine times. The rearrangement links TRBV7-8 to TRBJ2-7; D may be TRBD2 (6 bases). Germline values: CDR1 SGHVS, CDR2 FQNEAQ. The germline V and J ends were trimmed by 5 bases and 4 bases, with 18 bases remaining between them. There are 15 residues in the CDR3. The CDR3 loop reads CASSRLEVGAYEQYF. In nucleotides, the CDR3 is TGTGCCAGCAGCCGACTAGAGGTAGGAGCTTACGAGCAGTACTTC.

V gene TRBV6-2 or TRBV6-3 combines with J gene TRBJ2-1; 8 positions match TRBD1. V was clipped by 5 bases and J by 8 bases; unmatched bases: 8. The germline CDR1 and CDR2 sequences are MNHEY and SVGEGT. The CDR3 consists of 14 residues. In DNA form, the CDR3 reads TGTGCCAGCAGTGAGTTGACAGGGGTTCATGAGCAGTTCTTC. Translation: CASSELTGVHEQFF.

V and J are TRBV28 and TRBJ2-7; 8 positions agree with TRBD2. The CDR3 contains 12 residues. From germline, CDR1 is MDHEN and CDR2 SYDVKM. V dropped 10 bases and J dropped 2; count of bases not matched to a gene: 4. The CDR3 nucleotides are TGTGCCACTACTAGCGGAACCTACGAGCAGTACTTC. It specifies CATTSGTYEQYF.

V usage is TRBV29-1 and J usage is TRBJ2-3; 7 bases line up with TRBD2. This CDR3 is built from 16 residues. The V gene's germline CDR1 is SQVTM and CDR2 ANQGSEA. The trim removed 1 base at V and 2 bases at J, leaving 9 bases unmatched. As DNA, the CDR3 is TGCAGCGTTGAAGTCATCGGCGGGGGATTCACAGATACGCAGTATTTT. This gives the protein CSVEVIGGGFTDTQYF.

This clonotype was detected only a few times. The chain uses TRBV29-1 and TRBJ1-3; D gene uncertain. CDR1 is SQVTM, CDR2 ANQGSEA, per germline. This CDR3 has 13 amino acids. Trimming removed 3 bases at V and 0 bases at J, with 6 bases between. This CDR3 is CSVEVVSGNTIYF. The CDR3 DNA is TGCAGCGTTGAGGTAGTCTCTGGAAACACCATATATTTT. Filled out from reference TRBV29-1 and TRBJ1-3, the complete variable domain reads SAVISQKPSRDICQRGTSLTIQCQVDSQVTMMFWYRQQPGQSLTLIATANQGSEATYESGFVIDKFPISRPNLTFSTLTVSNMSPEDSSIYLCSVEVVSGNTIYFGEGSWLTVV.

This chain joins TRBV28 and TRBJ1-1; weak D call: TRBD1 (6 bases). The CDR3 spans 16 residues. V dropped 7 bases and J dropped 1 base, with 19 bases sitting between them. Germline V gene lookup returns CDR1 MDHEN and CDR2 SYDVKM. The CDR3 region has the DNA TGTGCCAGCATCACACCTAGTCTGGGGGCGAACACTGAAGCTTTCTTT. Translating gives CASITPSLGANTEAFF.

This clonotype was detected a few times. CDR3 DNA: TGCAGCGTTGCCAGCCGACAGGGGATAACAGATACGCAGTATTTT. Its translation: CSVASRQGITDTQYF. The rearrangement links TRBV29-1 to TRBJ2-3; 8 positions match TRBD1. Germline loops: CDR1 SQVTM, CDR2 ANQGSEA. After removal of 4 bases from V and 3 bases from J, the junction contained 9 bases not matched to a gene. CDR3 size: 15 residues.

This clonotype was observed a few times. This chain joins TRBV4-3 and TRBJ1-1; no clear D. V lost 0 bases and J 3 bases, leaving 11 bases between the germline ends. Germline V gene data show CDR1 as LGHNA and CDR2 as YSLEER. There are 15 residues in the CDR3. CDR3: CASSQDTARHTEAFF. Written as DNA, the CDR3 is TGCGCCAGCAGCCAAGATACGGCCAGGCACACTGAAGCTTTCTTT.

The chain uses TRBV3-1 and TRBJ2-5; D is ambiguous. CDR3 size: 14 residues. CDR1 LGHDT and CDR2 YNNKEL come from the germline V gene (reference sequence). V lost 6 bases, J lost 1 base, and 12 bases lay in between. This CDR3 is CASSLTITQETQYF. The CDR3 nucleotides are TGTGCCAGCAGTCTCACTATTACCCAAGAGACCCAGTACTTC.

J is TRBJ2-1 and V is TRBV15; D is ambiguous. The J call is uncertain, as TRBJ2-7 better fits the DNA end. Germline V gene sequence: CDR1 LNHNV, CDR2 YYDKDF (reference sequence). This CDR3 contains 13 residues. The CDR3 protein is CATSRDLLYEQYF. The CDR3 region has the DNA TGTGCCACCAGCAGAGATCTTCTCTACGAGCAGTACTTC.

The chain links TRBV5-1 to TRBJ2-5, with 8 bases identical to TRBD2. V trimming: 4 bases; J trimming: 4 bases; junction bases outside the gene matches: 15. Germline assignment: CDR1 SGHRS and CDR2 YFSETQ. The CDR3 has 17 residues. CDR3 sequence: CASSPPSGSGGGETQYF. CDR3 in DNA: TGCGCCAGCAGCCCCCCCTCTGGGAGCGGGGGCGGAGAGACCCAGTACTTC.

The V call is TRBV29-1, the J call TRBJ2-1; weak D call: TRBD2 (5 bases). Trimming cost V 7 bases and J 9 bases, with 13 bases left between them. The CDR3 length is 11 residues. Germline CDR1 SQVTM, CDR2 ANQGSEA. In nucleotides, the CDR3 is TGCAGCGCCCTCCTCGAGGGTGAGCAGTTCTTC. This codes for CSALLEGEQFF.

This clonotype was found once. This chain joins TRBV7-2 and TRBJ2-4; D gene uncertain. V was pared by 1 base and J by 6 bases, with 13 bases between. Germline assignment: CDR1 SGHTA and CDR2 FQGNSA. This CDR3 has 15 residues. CDR3 in DNA: TGTGCCAGCAGCTTAGGGGGATCTTGGACAAACATTCAGTACTTC. Translated: CASSLGGSWTNIQYF.

The sample holds a few counts of this clonotype. The V call is TRBV2, the J call TRBJ2-7; tentative D call: TRBD2 (5 bases). Trimming took off 7 bases at V and 0 bases at J, with 16 bases between the two ends. Germline CDR1 is SNHLY and CDR2 is FYNNEI. CDR3 length equals 15 residues. CDR3 in DNA: TGTGCCAGCACTATCCTAGTGGGGAGCTCCTACGAGCAGTACTTC. Residues: CASTILVGSSYEQYF. Filled out from reference TRBV2 and TRBJ2-7, the complete variable domain reads EPEVTQTPSHQVTQMGQEVILRCVPISNHLYFYWYRQILGQKVEFLVSFYNNEISEKSEIFDDQFSVERPDGSNFTLKIRSTKLEDSAMYFCASTILVGSSYEQYFGPGTRLTVT.

This sequence joins TRBV4-3 and TRBJ1-2; D not certain. Germline lookup yields CDR1 LGHNA and CDR2 YSLEER. V gave up 0 bases and J gave up 8 bases, with 22 bases separating them. The CDR3 is made up of 17 amino acids. Written as DNA, the CDR3 is TGCGCCAGCAGCCAAGAACTTGTCCCTGAACCTGTCAAAGGCTACACCTTC. Protein sequence: CASSQELVPEPVKGYTF.

The table lists this clonotype with many counts. The DNA of the CDR3 is TGTGCCAGCAGCTTGGTGTCGGGCGAGCAGTACTTC. Protein sequence: CASSLVSGEQYF. V and J are TRBV5-6 and TRBJ2-5; D uncertain. The J call could be wrong; TRBJ2-7 is a better fit for the DNA end. CDR3 length equals 12 residues. Germline CDR1 reads SGHDT; CDR2 reads YYEEEE.

CDR3 in amino acids: CASSVQGFNEQYF. The CDR3 DNA reads as TGCGCCAGCAGCGTACAGGGTTTCAACGAGCAGTACTTC. V gene TRBV5-1 combines with J gene TRBJ2-5, with a tentative D call TRBD1 (6 bases). Near its end, the DNA agrees better with TRBJ2-7, so the J call may be wrong. The CDR3 loop spans 13 amino acids. The V gene's germline CDR1 is SGHRS and CDR2 YFSETQ.

This clonotype was counted only a few times. The rearrangement uses TRBV7-2 and TRBJ2-5; 7 nucleotides match TRBD2. The J call is doubtful: the DNA matches TRBJ2-7 better. Germline CDR1 is SGHTA and CDR2 is FQGNSA. This CDR3 spans 13 amino acids. The CDR3 loop reads CASSEQGGYEQYF. The CDR3 DNA reads TGTGCCAGCAGCGAGCAGGGAGGGTACGAGCAGTACTTC.

The chain uses TRBV6-5 and TRBJ2-3, with TRBD2 matching 11 bases. The germline gives CDR1 MNHEY, CDR2 SVGAGI. CDR3 length equals 16 residues. Trimming at V came to 5 bases and at J to 3 bases, leaving 7 bases not matched to a gene. CDR3 protein: CASSASLAGDTDTQYF. The CDR3 coding sequence is TGTGCCAGCAGTGCCTCACTAGCGGGAGATACAGATACGCAGTATTTT.

This clonotype was seen a handful of times. The V call is TRBV10-3, the J call TRBJ2-2; D gene unclear. CDR1 and CDR2 from the germline V gene are ENHRY and SYGVKD. V gave up 6 bases and J gave up 6 bases, with 20 bases separating them. The CDR3 is 16 amino acids. The DNA for the CDR3 is TGTGCCATCAGCGAATTCGCTCCGCGAGCCGCCGGGGAGCTGTTTTTT. Amino acids: CAISEFAPRAAGELFF.

This chain uses TRBV6-4 with TRBJ1-4; perhaps TRBD1 as D (5 bases). The CDR3 totals 15 residues. Trimming stripped 4 bases from V and 7 bases from J, with 16 bases between. Looked up from germline, CDR1 is MRHNA and CDR2 is SNTAGT. The CDR3 protein is CASSATSGYGEKLFF. The CDR3 nucleotides are TGTGCCAGCAGTGCAACCTCAGGGTACGGTGAAAAACTGTTTTTT.

This clonotype turned up a few times. The chain carries TRBV24-1 and TRBJ1-2; D not certain. Trimming left V 3 bases short and J 8 bases short, with 9 bases between. The CDR3 loop spans 12 amino acids. In germline, CDR1 is KGHDR, CDR2 SFDVKD. In DNA form, the CDR3 reads TGTGCCACCAGTGATGGCCCGCAGGGCTACACCTTC. Translation gives CATSDGPQGYTF.

This clonotype has a handful of counts. CDR3 nucleotide sequence: TGTGCCATCAGTGAGTCAGGGGGGACAGGCCCCCAAGAGCAGTACTTC. Protein: CAISESGGTGPQEQYF. The rearrangement uses TRBV10-3 and TRBJ2-7, with 8 bases lining up with TRBD1. Germline lookup yields CDR1 ENHRY and CDR2 SYGVKD. Trimming cost V 0 bases and J 7 bases; bases outside gene matches: 11. This CDR3 has 16 residues.

This chain joins TRBV29-1 and TRBJ2-5; D is undetermined. The germline V gene encodes CDR1 SQVTM and CDR2 ANQGSEA. CDR3 length equals 13 residues. The ends were cut back, 1 base at V and 7 bases at J, with 13 bases in the middle. The CDR3 reads CSVEVGDSGTQYF. The DNA for the CDR3 is TGCAGCGTTGAAGTTGGAGATTCAGGGACCCAGTACTTC.

This chain joins TRBV7-9 and TRBJ2-1; 8 nucleotides match TRBD1. The V segment lost 6 bases and the J segment 12 bases; nucleotides outside the gene matches: 7. This CDR3 comprises 12 residues. Germline CDR1 and CDR2: SEHNR and FQNEAQ (reference sequence). CDR3 coding DNA: TGTGCCAGCAGTAGAACAGGGACAGGGCAGTTCTTC. It translates to CASSRTGTGQFF.

The chain combines TRBV25-1 with TRBJ2-1, with D perhaps matching TRBD1 (5 bases). Germline CDR1 and CDR2: MGHDK and SYGVNS. This CDR3 is built from 11 residues. Trimming took off 11 bases at V and 8 bases at J, with 13 bases between the two ends. As DNA, the CDR3 is TGTGCCCACGAGCAGGGCCATGAGCAGTTCTTC. Protein sequence: CAHEQGHEQFF.

V and J are TRBV24-1 and TRBJ1-2; the D gene is possibly TRBD1 (5 bases). V dropped 4 bases and J dropped 5 bases, with 10 bases sitting between them. The CDR3 length is 13 residues. Per germline, CDR1 KGHDR and CDR2 SFDVKD. This CDR3 reads CATSDDQGYGYTF. In nucleotides, the CDR3 is TGTGCCACCAGTGACGATCAGGGTTATGGCTACACCTTC.

This clonotype turned up a few times. The rearrangement joins TRBV12-3 or TRBV12-4 to TRBJ1-5; D is unclear. Judging by the DNA end, TRBJ2-3 fits better; the J call may be wrong. The CDR3 consists of 12 residues. The DNA of the CDR3 is TGTGCCAGCAGCCCTGGGGAACAGCCCCAGTATTTT. Translated: CASSPGEQPQYF.